This T cell receptor (beta chain) derives from a study of cytomegalovirus exposure and HLA in healthy donors listed by TCRdb under 2017. Regarding the research as a whole: An earlier analysis of some 620 of the donors reported under 300 Gb of sequence data and 95 million to 130 million unique TCR beta sequences obtained from about 180 million T cells. Four or five DR-DQ haplotypes were handled as single units for association and clustering because linkage in the cohort was strong. All discovery cohort repertoires had been generated on a single sequencing platform. Using immunosequencing, the study profiled T cell repertoires from around 670 subjects and related those repertoires to cytomegalovirus serostatus. Typing coverage varied by locus: about 620-630 donors for A, B, C, DRB1 and DQB1; around 560 for DQA1; more than 600 for DPA1; about 450 for DPB1. The genetic ancestry cluster associated with self-reported Caucasian donors included approximately 85% of the 398 genotyped donors. In a later analysis, previously published TCR beta repertoires from 550 to 750 donors were re-analyzed and high-resolution HLA genotyping was added so that TCR occurrence patterns could be studied. An early release covering roughly 600 HLA-typed donors comprised roughly 300 gigabases of sequencing data and tens of millions of unique TCR sequences. On average, roughly 240,000 unique TCR beta nucleotide sequences were sequenced per donor among fewer than 500 genotyped donors of the cohort, with roughly 19% of those sequences being non-productive. A separate validation cohort of 100 to 150 different subjects was used in addition to the approximately 700-subject first cohort. Both class I and class II loci were covered by HLA typing, at four-digit resolution. Donor age, sex, ethnicity and CMV serostatus were compiled alongside the repertoire data. The aim of the study was to test whether cataloging public T cell receptors could identify signatures of past pathogen exposure. Genome-wide SNP genotypes for about 55% of the roughly 670 donors were used in a later genetic analysis, which treated that subset as a discovery cohort. In an earlier analysis of 500 to 650 of the donors, high-throughput TCR beta sequencing was used to judge whether each TCR beta V gene segment behaved as functional or pseudogenic. High-throughput TCR immunosequencing, statistical association of individual TCRs with disease status, and machine learning were combined to predict cytomegalovirus infection status. In the later analysis, no new phenotypic data were used to find candidate immune exposures; instead, reliance was placed on TCR beta sequences and their occurrence across donors.

Libraries were made using the immunoSEQ multiplex PCR assay. For the multiplex PCR, a mixture combining 60 forward primers for TCR Vbeta segments and 13 reverse primers for TCR Jbeta segments was used. A multiplex PCR assay on genomic DNA amplified the CDR3 region of rearranged TCR beta genes. The amplified TCR beta libraries were sequenced on the Illumina HiSeq System as 87-base-pair reads. The authors processed their data as follows. A later analysis tallied roughly 76 million unique TCR beta chains across the 666 repertoires, and roughly 11 million of those chains were shared by two or more donors. A nearest-neighbor algorithm error-corrected the raw reads and collapsed the reads into unique sequences, merging closely related sequences to remove PCR and sequencing errors. CDR3 sequences were aligned to IMGT reference sequences to assign V, D and J gene segments. For a sequence to be retained, at least a six-nucleotide match to both a V gene segment and a J gene segment was required. A rearrangement counted as productive if the CDR3 had no stop codons and remained in frame with V and J, and every other rearrangement counted as non-productive. Following IMGT convention, CDR3 was defined as the stretch from the second conserved V-encoded cysteine up to the conserved J-encoded phenylalanine. The earlier analysis of a few hundred of the donors excluded any sequence lacking an unambiguous match to a single V gene segment. In an earlier analysis of several hundred of the donors, a V segment was called functional when productive rearrangements were above 56.7%, and segregating when the standard deviation between donors exceeded 5%. A statistical classification framework was developed to diagnose cytomegalovirus status using the catalog of TCR beta chain sequences. A later analysis assigned V and J genes by comparing TCR nucleotide sequences with IMGT/GENE-DB human TR gene sequences. Using the TCRdist pipeline, a later analysis assigned CDR3 sequences along with most-parsimonious VDJ recombination scenarios. A later analysis defined each TCR beta chain by its CDR3 amino acid sequence plus V-gene family, and excluded reads lacking a unique V-gene family. As a way to deal with suspected cross-contamination and a sequencing artifact, a later analysis dropped 450 to 600 nucleotide sequences that were highly shared and had low generation probability. In a later analysis, a clonal expansion index for each public chain was calculated from normalized within-repertoire ranks of inferred template counts. In a later analysis, generation probabilities were computed with a VDJ recombination model fitted to out-of-frame rearrangements, and the resulting probabilities were checked against IGoR. Hypergeometric tests were used in a later analysis to score TCR-TCR, TCR-HLA and TCR-CMV co-occurrence, with a repertoire-size bias correction applied to the TCR pairs. A later analysis estimated false discovery rates by permuting HLA or CMV assignments 20 times. In a later analysis, co-occurring TCRs were grouped using DBSCAN, with TCRdist sequence similarity added in when clustering inside HLA-allele-positive subsets. Repertoires with fewer than 30,000 or more than 120,000 public chains were left out of co-occurrence clustering, as were four to six repertoires with anomalous nucleotide sharing. TCRdb took this table from immuneACCESS and kept in-frame rearrangements with V and J called. Such tables lack part of the clones; where checked against another copy, unresolved V genes explain under half of the gap, and the rest is unexplained. Clonal size and the V and J genes are those of that table, whereas D and trimming came from the DNA. Within this sample are more than 85,000 clones, with roughly 83% of them counted one time only. 2.5% to 3% of the sample rests with the top ten.

About this clone: The antigen this receptor binds is unknown. Base quality data are lacking; no much larger clone is found one base away.

In total, about 650 healthy bone marrow donors made up the cohort. At the time of sampling, all cohort members were nominally healthy, though unrecorded immune exposures were likely present. The donor tested CMV seronegative and was one of the 352 seronegative cohort members. A peripheral blood sample was provided by each donor, and peripheral blood mononuclear cells were used for TCR beta sequencing. Genomic DNA was extracted from the blood cell samples with the Qiagen DNeasy Blood Extraction Kit. Summary of the overall study and its limitations: Assigning TCR associations to individual alleles was difficult when HLA alleles, especially DR and DQ, strongly co-occurred. Several of the top co-occurrence clusters appeared to be linked to parvovirus B19, influenza, CMV and Epstein-Barr virus, according to a later analysis. Some IMGT-functional V segments, including TRBV6-2 and TRBV6-3, could not be distinguished by the 87-base-pair reads and were therefore excluded. In vitro tests confirmed that three of the cytomegalovirus-associated TCR beta chains recognize cytomegalovirus antigens. Correlated functional status among segregating V segments might reflect linkage disequilibrium, but an unknown experimental factor could not be ruled out. Because HLA typing was unavailable for some donors at each locus, only the typed subset was used in association tests. A further reported finding was that TCR beta sequences accurately predicted the HLA-A and HLA-B alleles for most subjects in the first cohort. Sequencing depth was assumed to be roughly uniform across donors in the presence/absence analyses, though that assumption may not hold. Broadly in line with IMGT annotations, most TCR beta V segments showed up in productive rearrangements about 87% or about 30% of the time in an earlier analysis of under 700 of the donors. An association between a missense DCLRE1C variant and V-gene and J-gene trimming of TCR beta chains was found in a later genetic analysis and replicated in an independent cohort. Around 16 rarely observed V segments, including chromosome 9 orphons, were excluded from the earlier analysis of approximately 600 of the donors because counts were too low. A cluster of highly shared sequence variants was judged likely to be a technical artifact of the sequencing pipeline. Compared with the roughly 670-donor mean, donors in an Asian-associated ancestry cluster had fewer N-insertions in productive TCRs, according to a later genetic analysis. The authors suggested that the approach could potentially be generalized to other disease states and immunological phenotypes. According to a later analysis, TCR association rates differed among HLA loci, with DRB1 alleles showing the most associated TCRs and HLA-C alleles showing the fewest. Compared with equally common non-associated chains, HLA-associated TCR beta chains in a later analysis were more clonally expanded and had lower generation probabilities. Specific HLA alleles were associated with 18,000 or so TCR beta sequences at a false discovery rate of 0.05 in a later analysis. Across donors, most TCR sequences were observed very rarely, whereas some public TCRs were present in many individuals. For the cohort, immune exposure information was limited to CMV serostatus. The cohort was sequenced for TCR beta chains only, and without alpha or paired-chain data the features that could be detected were limited. According to a later analysis, most CMV-associated TCR beta chains appeared to be HLA-restricted, and the HLA associations seemed to be driven largely by CMV exposure. In both the original and validation cohorts, the classifier was reported to diagnose cytomegalovirus status with high specificity and sensitivity. The study listed 164 TCR beta chains as associated with cytomegalovirus.

Taken from the germline V gene, the CDR1 and CDR2 loops are MNHEY and SVGAGI. The V end loses 1 base and the J end loses 1 base, and a stretch of 7 bases separates them. The CDR3 spans 14 residues, from the cysteine through the phenylalanine. Only the CDR3 DNA stays, 42 bases, in frame from base 1. The specimen was PBMCs. This TCR came from a man aged 35 to 55 in good health and CMV-seronegative. The receptor chain draws on TRBV6-5 and TRBJ1-1, and TRBD1 may be the D gene, going by 5 matching bases. The nucleotides are TGTGCCAGCAGTTACTGGCAGGGGAACACTGAAGCTTTCTTT. Its translation is CASSYWQGNTEAFF.